This TCR beta chain derives from a study of T cell changes during pregnancy in multiple sclerosis. TCRdb's table, derived via immunoSEQ multiplex PCR, lists solely in-frame clones and lacks some. The sample has about 68,000 clones, around 92% seen once. Germline V gene lookup returns CDR1 SEHNR and CDR2 FQNEAQ (reference sequence). Trimming removed 2 bases from V and 7 bases from J, with 9 bases in between. The CDR3 length is 13 residues. The table lists this clone with a count of one. The TCR sequence derives from a female donor in good health, enrolled as a control in a pregnancy study. The V gene is TRBV7-9, the J gene TRBJ1-5, with D possibly being TRBD1 (5 bases). This specimen consisted of peripheral blood, obtained in the second trimester of pregnancy. CDR3 loop: CASSLLGVQPQHF. As DNA, the CDR3 is TGTGCCAGCAGCTTATTAGGGGTACAGCCCCAGCATTTT.